This T cell receptor (beta chain) was identified in a study of T-cell memory formation after mild COVID-19. Study information: For the most part, TCR clusters were specific to one donor.

General observations from the study: Clones that contracted from day 15 to 85 were balanced CD4/CD8, while later expanders leaned CD4+. Some clones that responded were present in memory (sampled pre-infection), which suggests cross-reactive memory joined.

To note about this clonotype: Antigen specificity is unknown.

From germline, CDR1 is KGHSH and CDR2 LQKENI. Trimming pared 6 bases from V and 2 bases from J, leaving 12 bases between. This CDR3 has 14 residues. TCRdb reprocessed the 5' RACE reads with MiXCR, giving one entry per CDR3 protein. The table records hundreds of thousands of distinct CDR3 sequences, 15% to 20% of them present only once. The rearrangement links TRBV18 to TRBJ2-3; D is possibly TRBD1 (6 bases). The origin of this receptor is an adult woman who had mild COVID-19 (a few samples of this study predate the infection). Cell type and time point are not known. Sample: PBMCs or a T cell subset sorted from them (not recorded which). The CDR3 DNA sequence: TGTGCCAGCTCCCGACAGGAGACCACAGATACGCAGTATTTT. Encoded protein: CASSRQETTDTQYF.